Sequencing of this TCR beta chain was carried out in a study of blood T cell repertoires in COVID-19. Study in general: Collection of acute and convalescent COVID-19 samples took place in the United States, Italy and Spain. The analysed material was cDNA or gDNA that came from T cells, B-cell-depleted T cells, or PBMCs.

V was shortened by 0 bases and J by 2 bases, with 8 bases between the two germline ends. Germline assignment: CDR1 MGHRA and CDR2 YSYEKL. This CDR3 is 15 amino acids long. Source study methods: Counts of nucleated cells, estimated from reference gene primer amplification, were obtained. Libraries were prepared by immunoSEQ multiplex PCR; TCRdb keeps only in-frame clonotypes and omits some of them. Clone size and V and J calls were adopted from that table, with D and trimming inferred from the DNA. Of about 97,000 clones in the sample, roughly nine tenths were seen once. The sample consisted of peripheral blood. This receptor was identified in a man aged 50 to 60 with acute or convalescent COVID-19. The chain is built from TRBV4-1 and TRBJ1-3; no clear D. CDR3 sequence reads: CASSQDGVPGNTIYF. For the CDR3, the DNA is TGCGCCAGCAGCCAAGATGGAGTTCCTGGAAACACCATATATTTT.